Included here is one TCR beta chain sequence, with context. The antigen remains undetermined. TCRdb keeps only in-frame clones here, not all; method: immunoSEQ multiplex PCR. The sample records some 60,000 clones, approximately 80% being singletons. These data belong to a study of T cell responses to AZD1222 COVID-19 vaccine. Broader study findings: Seropositive status at baseline applied to only a handful of AZD1222 recipients. There were vaccine-associated CD4 TCRs across spike, dominant at 160-218 and 743-854. There were mostly white British donors and more females than males, and clonal diversity was possibly underestimated.

This specimen consisted of peripheral blood, obtained 28 days after the second AZD1222 dose. This receptor was obtained from an adult who received the AZD1222 COVID-19 vaccine.

CDR3 in DNA: TGTGCCATCAGTCTTCAGGGTGACTATGGCTACACCTTC. It translates to CAISLQGDYGYTF. The rearrangement joins TRBV10-3 to TRBJ1-2; D perhaps matches TRBD1 (5 bases). The CDR3 is 13 amino acids. The V end lost 5 bases, the J end lost 3 bases, and 10 bases lay between the germline ends. Germline CDR1 is ENHRY and CDR2 is SYGVKD.